The 32 T cell receptor beta chains in this list originate from one sample, sequenced in a study of blood T cells in healthy people across ages. The use of a sample-barcoded 5' primer and a J-beta primer mix characterized a second PCR of about 7 to 12 cycles. Each CDR3 protein gets one entry after TCRdb re-called the 5' RACE reads with MiXCR. The sample has about 1.8 million distinct CDR3 sequences; less than 50% are singletons. Material: blood. The receptor source for this set is a woman between 35 and 50 years old in good health.

The rearrangement joins TRBV15 to TRBJ1-1; possibly TRBD1 for D (5 bases). Germline CDR1 LNHNV, CDR2 YYDKDF (reference sequence). Between the trimmed V and J ends, which lost 0 bases and 0 bases, there was a span of 8 bases. The CDR3 runs to 15 residues. CDR3 coding DNA: TGTGCCACCAGCAGAGATCGAGGGGTGAACACTGAAGCTTTCTTT. Its protein product is CATSRDRGVNTEAFF.

A few counts support this clonotype. V and J are TRBV20-1 and TRBJ2-5, with TRBD2 identical over 10 bases. Germline V gene lookup returns CDR1 DFQATT and CDR2 SNEGSKA (reference sequence). The V and J ends lost 0 bases and 11 bases, in that order; junction bases with no gene match: 9. The CDR3 contains 14 residues. The CDR3, as DNA: TGCAGTGCTAGAGATCCAGCGGGGGGGCATGAGCAGTACTTC. Translating it yields CSARDPAGGHEQYF.

The chain links TRBV12-3 or TRBV12-4 to TRBJ2-1; D gene ambiguous. V lost 0 bases to trimming and J lost 6 bases, with 15 bases between them. CDR3 length equals 16 residues. This chain's CDR3 is CASSLASLILGNEQFF. The CDR3 DNA reads TGTGCCAGCAGTTTAGCCAGTCTAATCCTCGGCAATGAGCAGTTCTTC.

This chain links TRBV4-2 with TRBJ1-6; 7 nucleotides align to TRBD1. Looked up from germline, CDR1 is LGHNA and CDR2 is YNFKEQ. Trimming took 2 bases from V and 9 from J; bases not matched to a gene: 1. The CDR3 loop spans 13 amino acids. CDR3 sequence: CASSQQGGSPLHF. CDR3 DNA: TGTGCCAGCAGCCAACAGGGGGGTTCACCCCTCCACTTT.

This clonotype was picked up a small number of times. J is TRBJ1-5 and V is TRBV9; TRBD1 is a possible D gene (5 bases). V lost 0 bases to trimming and J lost 0 bases, with 7 bases between them. The CDR3 totals 15 residues. The germline gives CDR1 SGDLS, CDR2 YYNGEE. In DNA form, the CDR3 reads TGTGCCAGCAGCGTAGGACAGCTTAGCAATCAGCCCCAGCATTTT. It encodes CASSVGQLSNQPQHF.

The chain has TRBV28 and TRBJ2-5, with a tentative D call TRBD1 (5 bases). The V and J ends lost 2 bases and 5 bases respectively, with 12 bases between them. Germline CDR1 is MDHEN and CDR2 is SYDVKM. The CDR3 has 14 residues. CDR3 DNA: TGTGCCAGCAGTTTAGCGAAGGGGCATGAGACCCAGTACTTC. Translation gives CASSLAKGHETQYF.

This chain uses TRBV11-1 with TRBJ2-6; no reliable D call. Germline CDR1 SGHAT, CDR2 FQDESV (reference sequence). V lost 6 bases to trimming and J lost 0 bases, with 9 bases between them. CDR3 size: 15 residues. The CDR3 is CASRDGYSGANVLTF. The CDR3, as DNA: TGTGCCAGCAGGGACGGCTACTCTGGGGCCAACGTCCTGACTTTC.

The gene calls are TRBV6-2 or TRBV6-3 and TRBJ2-4; tentatively, D is TRBD2 (5 bases). The end of the DNA is better explained by TRBJ2-5, so the J call may be wrong. This CDR3 spans 15 amino acids. Germline-derived CDR1 and CDR2 are MNHEY and SVGEGT. The CDR3 DNA is TGTGCCAGCAGTTATTCGAGGCTAGCAGAAGAGACCCAGTACTTC. Translating it yields CASSYSRLAEETQYF.

V is TRBV4-3 and J is TRBJ2-1; 11 positions agree with TRBD2. Gene TRBJ2-7 matches the end of the DNA better, so the J call may be wrong. CDR1 and CDR2 from the germline V gene are LGHNA and YSLEER. The CDR3 runs 18 residues. The CDR3 DNA sequence: TGCGCCAGCAGCCAAGAAGGCCCCGCTAGCGGGGGGAACAATGAGCAGTACTTC. Translating gives CASSQEGPASGGNNEQYF.

This clonotype was found a few times. The V and J genes are TRBV4-1 and TRBJ2-7, with TRBD1 matching 7 bases. CDR1 and CDR2 (germline): MGHRA, YSYEKL. Trimming removed 0 bases from V and 4 bases from J; junction bases left unmatched: 6. The CDR3 loop spans 15 amino acids. In nucleotides, the CDR3 is TGCGCCAGCAGCCAAGATGTGGGACAGAATTACGAGCAGTACTTC. Translated, it gives CASSQDVGQNYEQYF.

The chain recombines TRBV15 with TRBJ2-1; 11 positions match TRBD2. In germline, CDR1 is LNHNV, CDR2 YYDKDF (reference sequence). The CDR3 sequence is 16 residues long. The trim removed 5 bases at V and 4 bases at J, leaving 7 bases unmatched. CDR3 DNA sequence: TGTGCCACCAGCGGCTTGTCTAGCGGGGGGTACAATGAGCAGTTCTTC. It encodes CATSGLSSGGYNEQFF.

The V gene is TRBV18, the J gene TRBJ2-1; perhaps TRBD2 as D (6 bases). The V end was cut by 6 bases, the J end by 5 bases, with 14 bases between. The CDR3 loop spans 14 amino acids. Germline CDR1 is KGHSH and CDR2 is LQKENI. CDR3 sequence: CASSRPGLDNEQFF. For the CDR3, the DNA is TGTGCCAGCTCGCGCCCGGGACTGGACAATGAGCAGTTCTTC. Full variable domain (missing parts from reference TRBV18 and TRBJ2-1): NAGVMQNPRHLVRRRGQEARLRCSPMKGHSHVYWYRQLPEEGLKFMVYLQKENIIDESGMPKERFSAEFPKEGPSILRIQQVVRGDSAAYFCASSRPGLDNEQFFGPGTRLTVL.

This clonotype showed up just a few times. The genes are TRBV10-3 and TRBJ1-6; D gene uncertain. This CDR3 region has 13 residues. Germline V gene data show CDR1 as ENHRY and CDR2 as SYGVKD. Trimming stripped 4 bases from V and 8 bases from J, with 9 bases between. This CDR3 is CAISGGQDSPLHF. DNA for the CDR3: TGTGCCATCAGTGGAGGGCAGGATTCACCCCTCCACTTT.

This clonotype has more than one count but fewer than ten. CDR3 amino acids: CSVQRGGMISLGTQYF. The CDR3, as DNA: TGCAGTGTTCAGCGGGGGGGAATGATCTCTCTGGGTACGCAGTATTTT. V is TRBV20-1 and J is TRBJ2-3; TRBD2 matches at 10 bases. There are 16 residues in the CDR3. CDR1 and CDR2 (germline): DFQATT, SNEGSKA (reference sequence). V shed 7 bases and J 8 bases; nucleotides not matched to a gene: 18.

Worth noting for this clonotype: This clone may be a read error of a much larger clone one base away. The chain employs TRBV20-1 and TRBJ2-5; the D gene is possibly TRBD1 (6 bases). With 4 bases removed from V and 2 bases from J, the gap between germline ends came to 14 bases. CDR1 and CDR2 from the germline V gene are DFQATT and SNEGSKA (reference sequence). The CDR3 is 14 amino acids. The chain's CDR3 is CSAKRQGSQETQYF. DNA for the CDR3: TGCAGTGCTAAGCGCCAGGGGTCTCAAGAGACCCAGTACTTC.

The chain employs TRBV7-2 and TRBJ1-1; perhaps TRBD1 as D (5 bases). The length of the CDR3 is 18 residues. V was shortened by 1 base and J by 6 bases, with 24 bases between the two germline ends. Per the germline V gene, CDR1 is SGHTA and CDR2 is FQGNSA. The chain's CDR3 is CASSLVLGVGGNLAEAFF. The CDR3 DNA reads TGTGCCAGCAGCTTAGTTCTGGGGGTGGGGGGAAACTTGGCTGAAGCTTTCTTT.

This clonotype was seen a few times. The chain is built from TRBV6-6 and TRBJ1-2, with 8 bases aligning to TRBD1. The CDR3 contains 13 residues. The V gene end was trimmed by 8 bases and the J gene end by 8 bases; junction bases not matched to a gene: 10. Germline CDR1 is MNHNY and CDR2 is SVGAGI (reference sequence). The DNA of the CDR3 is TGTGCCAGCGGACAGGGTATGAATGGGGGCTACACCTTC. Amino acid sequence: CASGQGMNGGYTF.

The chain links TRBV4-1 to TRBJ2-3, with 9 bases lining up with TRBD2. The length of the CDR3 is 18 residues. Germline assignment: CDR1 MGHRA and CDR2 YSYEKL. V shed 4 bases and J 0 bases; nucleotides not matched to a gene: 11. In DNA, the CDR3 is TGCGCCAGCAGCCCCATGGTGCTAGCGGGGATAAGCACAGATACGCAGTATTTT. Translated: CASSPMVLAGISTDTQYF.

The chain recombines TRBV29-1 with TRBJ2-1; possible D gene TRBD1, 6 bases. The better agreement between TRBJ2-7 and the DNA end casts doubt on the J call. In germline, CDR1 is SQVTM, CDR2 ANQGSEA. This CDR3 region has 14 residues. CDR3 DNA sequence: TGCAGCGTTGCAACACAGGGAATCCCCTGCGAGCAGTACTTC. Its protein is CSVATQGIPCEQYF.

V and J are TRBV9 and TRBJ2-3, with D perhaps assigned TRBD1 or TRBD2 (5 bases each). The V end lost 0 bases, the J end lost 5 bases, and 13 bases lay between the germline ends. The germline CDR1 and CDR2 sequences are SGDLS and YYNGEE. The CDR3 runs 15 residues. CDR3: CASSVVRGVIDTQYF. The CDR3 bases are TGTGCCAGCAGCGTAGTTAGAGGGGTGATAGATACGCAGTATTTT.

This clonotype was observed a few times. V is TRBV27 and J is TRBJ2-1; D unresolved. The CDR3 covers 14 residues. V gave up 2 bases and J gave up 4 bases, with 9 bases separating them. Germline V lookup: CDR1 MNHEY, CDR2 SMNVEV (reference sequence). CDR3 loop: CASSLMGNYNEQFF. Written as DNA, the CDR3 is TGTGCCAGCAGTTTAATGGGAAATTACAATGAGCAGTTCTTC.

The table lists this clonotype with a count of one. This sequence joins TRBV12-3 or TRBV12-4 and TRBJ2-2; D unclear. V was cut by 6 bases and J by 7 bases, with 12 bases left in between. The CDR3 covers 13 residues. The CDR3 nucleotides read TGTGCCAGCAGCCGACGAAAAGGCGGGGAGCTGTTTTTT. It is translated as CASSRRKGGELFF.

This chain links TRBV5-5 with TRBJ2-1; perhaps TRBD1 as D (6 bases). The CDR3 sequence is 12 residues long. The V and J ends lost 6 bases and 8 bases respectively, with 12 bases between them. Germline lookup yields CDR1 SGHKS and CDR2 YYEKEE (reference sequence). The CDR3 DNA reads TGTGCCAGCATAAAAGCAGGGGATGAGCAGTTCTTC. It codes for CASIKAGDEQFF. Full variable domain (missing parts from reference TRBV5-5 and TRBJ2-1): DAGVTQSPTHLIKTRGQQVTLRCSPISGHKSVSWYQQVLGQGPQFIFQYYEKEERGRGNFPDRFSARQFPNYSSELNVNALLLGDSALYLCASIKAGDEQFFGPGTRLTVL.

This chain links TRBV6-2 or TRBV6-3 with TRBJ2-3, with TRBD1 matching 8 bases. The CDR3 is 15 amino acids. Unmatched junction bases numbered 10, after V lost 7 bases and J lost 4 bases. Per the germline V gene, CDR1 is MNHEY and CDR2 is SVGEGT. The CDR3 loop reads CASNDPTGASDTQYF. The CDR3 region has the DNA TGTGCCAGCAACGATCCGACAGGGGCTTCAGATACGCAGTATTTT.

This chain joins TRBV4-3 and TRBJ2-1; weak D call: TRBD2 (6 bases). CDR1 and CDR2 from the germline V gene are LGHNA and YSLEER. Between the trimmed V and J ends, which lost 7 bases and 5 bases, there was a span of 12 bases. CDR3 size: 13 residues. The CDR3 loop reads CASKASAHNEQFF. Written as DNA, the CDR3 is TGCGCCAGCAAGGCTAGCGCTCACAATGAGCAGTTCTTC.

The rearrangement uses TRBV14 and TRBJ2-5, with no clear D. The DNA end favors TRBJ2-7, so the J call may be wrong. In germline, CDR1 is SGHDN, CDR2 FVKESK. This CDR3 has 14 amino acids. The CDR3 bases are TGTGCCAGCAGGGGCGACACGCCACTTTACGAGCAGTACTTC. This encodes CASRGDTPLYEQYF.

The chain employs TRBV6-1 and TRBJ2-1, with 7 bases aligning to TRBD2. In germline, CDR1 is MNHNS, CDR2 SASEGT. The ends lost 3 bases at V and 1 base at J; junction bases unmatched: 3. The CDR3 consists of 15 residues. The CDR3 nucleotides read TGTGCCAGCAGTGATGGGGGGGGATCCTACAATGAGCAGTTCTTC. Translated: CASSDGGGSYNEQFF.

The gene calls are TRBV4-3 and TRBJ2-5; the D call may be TRBD1 or TRBD2 (8 bases each). The CDR3 covers 16 residues. Germline CDR1 LGHNA, CDR2 YSLEER. V gave up 1 base and J gave up 11 bases, with 23 bases separating them. The CDR3 spells CASSQGGGTGVNEQYF. CDR3 bases: TGCGCCAGCAGCCAAGGCGGGGGGACAGGAGTCAATGAGCAGTACTTC.

This clonotype was picked up a small number of times. This chain joins TRBV29-1 and TRBJ1-1, with D maybe TRBD1 (6 bases). Trimming left V 5 bases short and J 2 bases short, with 21 bases between. Germline CDR1 and CDR2: SQVTM and ANQGSEA. CDR3 length: 16 amino acids. The CDR3 DNA reads as TGCAGCGTTCGCATCCTTACCGGGACACTAAACACTGAAGCTTTCTTT. Translating gives CSVRILTGTLNTEAFF.

This chain connects TRBV5-1 to TRBJ2-7, with TRBD2 identical over 11 bases. V gave up 0 bases and J gave up 4 bases; unmatched junction bases: 6. The CDR3 is made up of 16 amino acids. Germline CDR1 and CDR2: SGHRS and YFSETQ. In DNA, the CDR3 is TGCGCCAGCAGCTTGGGTCTAGCGGGGGGAATGTACGAGCAGTACTTC. Its translation: CASSLGLAGGMYEQYF.

The chain combines TRBV12-3 or TRBV12-4 with TRBJ2-5; D call uncertain. The length of the CDR3 is 12 residues. The ends were cut back, 5 bases at V and 11 bases at J, with 15 bases in the middle. The CDR3 here is CASSVNTLWQYF. CDR3 bases: TGTGCCAGCAGTGTAAATACCCTTTGGCAGTACTTC.

This clonotype showed up just a few times. The chain combines TRBV5-5 with TRBJ2-4; 10 positions match TRBD2. The V gene end was trimmed by 0 bases and the J gene end by 0 bases; junction bases not matched to a gene: 6. CDR1 and CDR2 from the germline V gene are SGHKS and YYEKEE (reference sequence). The CDR3 runs 18 residues. The CDR3: CASSLASGGSLAKNIQYF. The DNA for the CDR3 is TGTGCCAGCAGCTTGGCTAGCGGGGGCTCCTTAGCCAAAAACATTCAGTACTTC.